The clone carrying this T cell receptor beta chain appeared a single time. The Seattle site enrolled patients during active infection and followed them longitudinally. The sample comes from a study of blood T cell repertoires in COVID-19. Germline V gene data show CDR1 as LGHNA and CDR2 as YNFKEQ. V was trimmed by 0 bases and J by 0 bases, leaving 5 bases between them. This CDR3 has 15 amino acids. Per the original methods: Counts of nucleated cells, estimated from reference gene primer amplification, were obtained. Using immunoSEQ multiplex PCR, the repertoire was profiled, and TCRdb retains in-frame clones only, with some absent. V and J calls and clone size come straight from that table; D and trimming were deduced from the DNA. The table includes more than 300,000 clones, 87% detected once.

The chain is built from TRBV4-2 and TRBJ2-2; TRBD2 might be the D (5 bases). The TCR originated in a woman aged 30 to 39 with COVID-19, enrolled during active disease. The sample consisted of peripheral blood. CDR3 residues: CASSQETTNTGELFF. In DNA form, the CDR3 reads TGTGCCAGCAGCCAAGAGACTACGAACACCGGGGAGCTGTTTTTT.